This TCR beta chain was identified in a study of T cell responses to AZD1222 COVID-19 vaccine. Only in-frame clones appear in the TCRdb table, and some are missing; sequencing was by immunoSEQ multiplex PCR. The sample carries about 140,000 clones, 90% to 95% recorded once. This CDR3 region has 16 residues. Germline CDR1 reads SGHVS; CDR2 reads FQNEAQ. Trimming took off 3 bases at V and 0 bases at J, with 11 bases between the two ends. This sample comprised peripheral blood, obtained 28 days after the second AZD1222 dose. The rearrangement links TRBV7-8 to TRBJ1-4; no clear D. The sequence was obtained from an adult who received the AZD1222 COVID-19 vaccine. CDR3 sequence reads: CASSFWAGATNEKLFF. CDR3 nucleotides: TGTGCCAGCAGCTTCTGGGCGGGCGCAACTAATGAAAAACTGTTTTTT.